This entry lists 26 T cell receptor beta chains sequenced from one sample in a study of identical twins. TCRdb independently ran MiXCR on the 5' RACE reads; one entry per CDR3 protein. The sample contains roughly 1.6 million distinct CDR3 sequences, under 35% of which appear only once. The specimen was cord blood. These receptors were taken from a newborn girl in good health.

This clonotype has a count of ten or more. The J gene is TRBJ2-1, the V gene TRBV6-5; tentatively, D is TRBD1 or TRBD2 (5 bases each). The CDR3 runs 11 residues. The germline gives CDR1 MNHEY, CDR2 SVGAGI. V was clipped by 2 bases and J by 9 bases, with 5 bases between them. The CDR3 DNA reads TGTGCCAGCAGTTACGGGGGTGAGCAGTTCTTC. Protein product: CASSYGGEQFF.

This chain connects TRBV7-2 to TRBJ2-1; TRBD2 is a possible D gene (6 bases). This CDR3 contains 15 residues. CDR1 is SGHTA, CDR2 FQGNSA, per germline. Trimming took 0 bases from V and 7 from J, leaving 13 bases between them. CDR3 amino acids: CASSLAGGGANEQFF. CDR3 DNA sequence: TGTGCCAGCAGCTTAGCGGGAGGCGGGGCAAATGAGCAGTTCTTC.

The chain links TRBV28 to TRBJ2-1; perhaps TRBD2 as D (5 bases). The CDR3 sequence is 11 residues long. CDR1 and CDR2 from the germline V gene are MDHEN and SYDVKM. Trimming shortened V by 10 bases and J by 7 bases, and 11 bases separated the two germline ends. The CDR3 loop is CATVRGNEQFF. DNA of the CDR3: TGTGCCACCGTACGAGGGAATGAGCAGTTCTTC.

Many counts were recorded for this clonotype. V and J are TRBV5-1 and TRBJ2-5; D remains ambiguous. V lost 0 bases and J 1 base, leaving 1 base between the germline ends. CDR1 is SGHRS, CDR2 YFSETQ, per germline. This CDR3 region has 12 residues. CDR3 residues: CASSLVQETQYF. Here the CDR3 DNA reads TGCGCCAGCAGCTTGGTCCAAGAGACCCAGTACTTC.

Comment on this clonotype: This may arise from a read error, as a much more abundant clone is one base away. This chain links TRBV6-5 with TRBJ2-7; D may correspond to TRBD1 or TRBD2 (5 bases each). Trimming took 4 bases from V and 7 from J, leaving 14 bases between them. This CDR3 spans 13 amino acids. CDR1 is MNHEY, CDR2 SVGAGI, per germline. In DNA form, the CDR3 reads TGTGCCAGCAGTTCCACGGGGACCAATGAGCAGTACTTC. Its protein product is CASSSTGTNEQYF.

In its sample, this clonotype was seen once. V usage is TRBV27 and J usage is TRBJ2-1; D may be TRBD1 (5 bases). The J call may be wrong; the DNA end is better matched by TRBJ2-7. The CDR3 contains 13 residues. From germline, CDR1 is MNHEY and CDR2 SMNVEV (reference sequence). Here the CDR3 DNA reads TGTGCCAGCAGTATGGACAACGACAATGAGCAGTACTTC. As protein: CASSMDNDNEQYF.

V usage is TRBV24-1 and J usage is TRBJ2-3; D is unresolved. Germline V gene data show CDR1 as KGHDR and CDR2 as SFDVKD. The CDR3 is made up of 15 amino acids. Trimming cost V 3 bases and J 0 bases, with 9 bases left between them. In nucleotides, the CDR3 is TGTGCCACCAGTGATAGCGCCCCTAGCACAGATACGCAGTATTTT. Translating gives CATSDSAPSTDTQYF.

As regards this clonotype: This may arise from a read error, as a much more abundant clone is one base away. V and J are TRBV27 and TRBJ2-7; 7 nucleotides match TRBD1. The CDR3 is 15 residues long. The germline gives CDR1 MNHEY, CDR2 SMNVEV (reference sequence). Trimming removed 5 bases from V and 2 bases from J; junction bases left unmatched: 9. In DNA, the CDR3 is TGTGCCAGCAGTCTAACGACAGGGTCACCCTACGAGCAGTACTTC. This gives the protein CASSLTTGSPYEQYF.

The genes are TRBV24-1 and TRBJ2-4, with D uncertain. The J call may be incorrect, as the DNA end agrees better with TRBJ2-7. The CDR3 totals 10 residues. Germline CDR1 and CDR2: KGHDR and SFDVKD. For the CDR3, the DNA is TGTGCCACCAGTGCGGGCGAGCAGTACTTC. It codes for CATSAGEQYF.

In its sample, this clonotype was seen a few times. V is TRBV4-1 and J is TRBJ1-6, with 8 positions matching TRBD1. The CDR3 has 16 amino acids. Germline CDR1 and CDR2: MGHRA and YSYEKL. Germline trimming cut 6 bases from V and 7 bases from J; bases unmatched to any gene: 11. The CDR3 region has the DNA TGCGCCAGCAGGCAACCGGACAGGGAAGTAAATTCACCCCTCCACTTT. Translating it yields CASRQPDREVNSPLHF.

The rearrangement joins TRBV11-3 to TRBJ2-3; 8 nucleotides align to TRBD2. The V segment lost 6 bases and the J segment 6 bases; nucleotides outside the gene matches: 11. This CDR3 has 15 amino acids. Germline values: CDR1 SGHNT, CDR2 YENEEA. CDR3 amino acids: CASRGKREWSDTQYF. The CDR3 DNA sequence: TGTGCCAGCAGGGGGAAGCGGGAGTGGTCTGATACGCAGTATTTT.

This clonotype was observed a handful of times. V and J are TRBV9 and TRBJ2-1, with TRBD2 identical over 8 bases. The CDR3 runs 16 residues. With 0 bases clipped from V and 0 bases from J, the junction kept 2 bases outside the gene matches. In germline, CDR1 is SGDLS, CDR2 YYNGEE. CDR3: CASSVVAGGSYNEQFF. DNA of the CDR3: TGTGCCAGCAGCGTAGTCGCGGGGGGCTCCTACAATGAGCAGTTCTTC. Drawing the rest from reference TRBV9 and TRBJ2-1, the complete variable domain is DSGVTQTPKHLITATGQRVTLRCSPRSGDLSVYWYQQSLDQGLQFLIQYYNGEERAKGNILERFSAQQFPDLHSELNLSSLELGDSALYFCASSVVAGGSYNEQFFGPGTRLTVL.

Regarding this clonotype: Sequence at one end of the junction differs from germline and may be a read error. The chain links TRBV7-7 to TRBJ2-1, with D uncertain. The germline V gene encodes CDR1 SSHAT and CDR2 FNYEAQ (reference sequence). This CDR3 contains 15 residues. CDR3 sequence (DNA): TGTGCTAGCAGCTTATCGCCGGGCCCCTACAATGAGCAGTTCTTC. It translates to CASSLSPGPYNEQFF.

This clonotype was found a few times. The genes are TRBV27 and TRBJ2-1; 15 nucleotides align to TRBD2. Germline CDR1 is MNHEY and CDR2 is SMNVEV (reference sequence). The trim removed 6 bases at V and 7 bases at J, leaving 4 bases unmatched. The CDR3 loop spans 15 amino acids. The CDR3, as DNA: TGTGCCAGCAGCGAAGGGACTAGCGGGGGGAATGAGCAGTTCTTC. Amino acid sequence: CASSEGTSGGNEQFF.

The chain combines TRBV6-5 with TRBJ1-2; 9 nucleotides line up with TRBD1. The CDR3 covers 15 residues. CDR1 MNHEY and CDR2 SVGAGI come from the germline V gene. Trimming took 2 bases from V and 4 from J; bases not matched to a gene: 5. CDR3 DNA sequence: TGTGCCAGCAGTTACAGGGACAGGGTCGGCTATGGCTACACCTTC. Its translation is CASSYRDRVGYGYTF.

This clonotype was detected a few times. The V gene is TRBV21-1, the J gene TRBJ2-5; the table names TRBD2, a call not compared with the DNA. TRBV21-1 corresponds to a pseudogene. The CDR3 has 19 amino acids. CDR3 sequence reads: CASSKQNRTSGSLAETQYF. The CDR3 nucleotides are TGTGCCAGCAGCAAACAAAATAGGACTAGCGGGAGTTTAGCGGAGACCCAGTACTTC.

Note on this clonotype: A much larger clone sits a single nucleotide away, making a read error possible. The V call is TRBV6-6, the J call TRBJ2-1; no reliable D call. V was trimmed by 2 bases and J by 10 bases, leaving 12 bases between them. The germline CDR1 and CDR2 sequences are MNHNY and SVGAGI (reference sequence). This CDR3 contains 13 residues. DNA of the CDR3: TGTGCCAGCAGTTACAGTGAGTCCCACGAGCAGTTCTTC. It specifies CASSYSESHEQFF.

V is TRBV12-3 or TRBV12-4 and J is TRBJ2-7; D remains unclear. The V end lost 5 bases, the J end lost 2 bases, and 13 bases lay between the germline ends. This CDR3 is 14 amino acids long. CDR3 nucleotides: TGTGCCAGCAGTGCCCGCTCCGGTGCCTACGAGCAGTACTTC. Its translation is CASSARSGAYEQYF.

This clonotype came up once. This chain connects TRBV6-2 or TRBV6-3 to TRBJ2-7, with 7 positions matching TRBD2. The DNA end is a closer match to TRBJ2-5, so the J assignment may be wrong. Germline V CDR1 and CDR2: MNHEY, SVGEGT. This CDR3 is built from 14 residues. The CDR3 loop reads CASSPRLRGETQYF. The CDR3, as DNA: TGTGCCAGCAGTCCGCGATTGCGGGGGGAGACCCAGTACTTC.

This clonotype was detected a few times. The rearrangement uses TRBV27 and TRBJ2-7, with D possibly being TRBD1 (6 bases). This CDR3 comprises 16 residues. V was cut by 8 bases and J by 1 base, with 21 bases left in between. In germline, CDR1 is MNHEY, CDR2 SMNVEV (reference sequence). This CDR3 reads CASPNPDRPRSYEQYF. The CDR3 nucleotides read TGTGCCAGCCCCAACCCCGACAGGCCCCGATCCTACGAGCAGTACTTC.

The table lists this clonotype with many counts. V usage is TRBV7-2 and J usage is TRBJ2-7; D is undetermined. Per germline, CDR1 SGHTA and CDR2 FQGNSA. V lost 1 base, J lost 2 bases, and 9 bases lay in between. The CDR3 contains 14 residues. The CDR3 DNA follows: TGTGCCAGCAGCTTAGAAGTACTCACCTACGAGCAGTACTTC. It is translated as CASSLEVLTYEQYF.

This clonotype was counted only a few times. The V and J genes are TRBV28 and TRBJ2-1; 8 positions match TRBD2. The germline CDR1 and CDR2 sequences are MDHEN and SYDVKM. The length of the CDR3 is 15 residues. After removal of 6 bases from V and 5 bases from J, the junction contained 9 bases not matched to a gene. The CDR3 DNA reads TGTGCCAGCAGCCTCACTGGCGGGGGGAACAATGAGCAGTTCTTC. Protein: CASSLTGGGNNEQFF.

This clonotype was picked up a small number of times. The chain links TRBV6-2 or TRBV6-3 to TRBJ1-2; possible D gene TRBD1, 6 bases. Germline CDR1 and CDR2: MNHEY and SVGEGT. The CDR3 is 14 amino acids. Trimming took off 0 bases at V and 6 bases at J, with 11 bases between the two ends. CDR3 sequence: CASSYSQGMDGYTF. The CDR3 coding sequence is TGTGCCAGCAGTTACTCGCAGGGGATGGATGGCTACACCTTC.

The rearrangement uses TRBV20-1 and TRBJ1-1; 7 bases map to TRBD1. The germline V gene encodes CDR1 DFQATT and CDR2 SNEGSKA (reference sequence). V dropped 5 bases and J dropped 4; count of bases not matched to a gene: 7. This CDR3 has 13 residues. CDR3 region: CSARRQGLTEAFF. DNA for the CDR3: TGCAGTGCTCGGCGACAGGGACTCACTGAAGCTTTCTTT.

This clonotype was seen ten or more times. Here the CDR3 reads CAISDRGDALSTDTQYF. The CDR3 DNA reads as TGTGCCATCAGTGACCGCGGGGACGCCTTGAGCACAGATACGCAGTATTTT. The chain has TRBV10-3 and TRBJ2-3, with D perhaps matching TRBD2 (6 bases). CDR3 length: 17 amino acids. Germline assignment: CDR1 ENHRY and CDR2 SYGVKD. The V and J ends lost 3 bases and 0 bases respectively, with 16 bases between them.

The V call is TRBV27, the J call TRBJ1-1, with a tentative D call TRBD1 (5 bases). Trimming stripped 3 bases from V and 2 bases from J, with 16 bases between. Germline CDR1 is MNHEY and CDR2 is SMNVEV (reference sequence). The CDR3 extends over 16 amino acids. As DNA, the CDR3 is TGTGCCAGCAGTTTCGCCAGGGAAAGGTATAACACTGAAGCTTTCTTT. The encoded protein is CASSFARERYNTEAFF.